These 30 T cell receptor beta chains share one sample of origin, sequenced in a study of T cells expressing NK-cell markers. One entry per CDR3 protein, without DNA, is what TCRdb gives after re-calling the 5' RACE reads. The sample has roughly 390,000 distinct CDR3 sequences. What was sequenced was blood T cells: a sorted CD56 or NKG2C T cell subset, CD4+ or CD8+ T cells, or bulk PBMC T cells (not recorded which). These receptors were taken from a woman aged 45-60 years in good health.

This chain uses TRBV5-1 with TRBJ2-1; TCRdb proposes TRBD1, but this gene call is untestable without DNA. Germline loops: CDR1 SGHRS, CDR2 YFSETQ. CDR3 length: 16 residues. This CDR3 reads CASSLVGQGARSEQFF.

The chain recombines TRBV29-1 with TRBJ1-6; TCRdb lists TRBD1, though no DNA is available to test this call. The CDR3 contains 13 residues. The germline V gene encodes CDR1 SQVTM and CDR2 ANQGSEA. CDR3 residues: CSVGEGPNSPLHF.

The J gene is TRBJ2-3, the V gene TRBV14; no DNA is available, so the TRBD1 call from TCRdb remains unchecked. CDR3 size: 15 residues. CDR1 and CDR2 (germline): SGHDN, FVKESK. CDR3 amino acids: CASSQNAGSADTQYF.

The rearrangement links TRBV12-3 or TRBV12-4 to TRBJ2-1; the D call of TRBD2 rests on TCRdb alone, since no DNA is present to check it. CDR3 size: 16 residues. The CDR3 spells CASSLSLLAGAIEQFF.

V gene TRBV24-1 combines with J gene TRBJ2-1; TCRdb proposes TRBD2, but this gene call is untestable without DNA. Per the germline V gene, CDR1 is KGHDR and CDR2 is SFDVKD. This CDR3 has 14 residues. The CDR3 sequence is CATSVLAGGGEQFF.

CDR3 sequence: CSVEDAGYGQYF. The rearrangement joins TRBV29-1 to TRBJ2-7; TCRdb selects TRBD2, and the lack of DNA leaves this call unchecked. Per germline, CDR1 SQVTM and CDR2 ANQGSEA. The CDR3 has 12 amino acids.

The rearrangement joins TRBV6-5 to TRBJ1-1; there is no DNA to check the TCRdb D call of TRBD1. From germline, CDR1 is MNHEY and CDR2 SVGAGI. This CDR3 is built from 15 residues. CDR3: CASSYGAGVNTEAFF.

The chain uses TRBV5-1 and TRBJ2-6; there is no DNA to check the TCRdb D call of TRBD2. Germline V gives CDR1 SGHRS, CDR2 YFSETQ. This CDR3 has 16 residues. The CDR3 loop reads CASSLSGLAGANVLTF.

This sequence joins TRBV4-1 and TRBJ1-6; TCRdb picks TRBD1, but there is no DNA to check that call. CDR1 and CDR2 (germline): MGHRA, YSYEKL. This CDR3 is built from 18 residues. CDR3: CASSQVVRGSSYNSPLHF.

This chain uses TRBV18 with TRBJ2-1; TCRdb indicates TRBD1, and absent DNA this call remains unverified. The germline V gene encodes CDR1 KGHSH and CDR2 LQKENI. The CDR3 contains 17 residues. The CDR3 loop reads CASSPEIVRGGSDEQFF.

CDR3 loop: CATSVAAGDTQYF. The chain links TRBV24-1 to TRBJ2-3. The CDR3 is made up of 13 amino acids. Germline CDR1 KGHDR, CDR2 SFDVKD.

V usage is TRBV29-1 and J usage is TRBJ1-2. The CDR3 covers 11 residues. Germline CDR1 and CDR2: SQVTM and ANQGSEA. The CDR3 sequence: CSGGEFGGYTF.

The gene calls are TRBV29-1 and TRBJ2-1. The germline gives CDR1 SQVTM, CDR2 ANQGSEA. The CDR3 has 12 amino acids. CDR3: CSVGAPSKEQFF.

J is TRBJ2-1 and V is TRBV5-1; absent DNA, TCRdb's TRBD1 call cannot be checked. This CDR3 has 15 residues. Germline CDR1 and CDR2: SGHRS and YFSETQ. CDR3: CASSLLQGSYNEQFF.

V is TRBV9 and J is TRBJ1-2. Germline CDR1 is SGDLS and CDR2 is YYNGEE. The length of the CDR3 is 16 residues. The CDR3: CASSETTEDLGYGYTF. Full variable domain (remainder filled in from reference TRBV9 and TRBJ1-2): DSGVTQTPKHLITATGQRVTLRCSPRSGDLSVYWYQQSLDQGLQFLIQYYNGEERAKGNILERFSAQQFPDLHSELNLSSLELGDSALYFCASSETTEDLGYGYTFGSGTRLTVV.

This sequence joins TRBV20-1 and TRBJ2-5; there is no DNA to check the TCRdb D call of TRBD1. The CDR3 spans 14 residues. Germline lookup yields CDR1 DFQATT and CDR2 SNEGSKA (reference sequence). CDR3 in amino acids: CSAGPLGIFETQYF.

CDR3 residues: CASSLDRMSSYNEQFF. The V and J genes are TRBV12-3 or TRBV12-4 and TRBJ2-1; with no DNA, the TCRdb D assignment of TRBD1 cannot be verified. The CDR3 has 16 amino acids.

The chain joins TRBV20-1 to TRBJ2-3; checking the TCRdb D call of TRBD1 is not possible without DNA. Germline CDR1 is DFQATT and CDR2 is SNEGSKA (reference sequence). The CDR3 contains 15 residues. The CDR3: CSAGTGFPGRDTQYF.

The rearrangement links TRBV10-3 to TRBJ2-1. The CDR3 sequence is 16 residues long. Looked up from germline, CDR1 is ENHRY and CDR2 is SYGVKD. The CDR3 loop is CAIKAFGRSSYNEQFF.

The chain links TRBV15 to TRBJ2-1; TCRdb designates TRBD1, a call that cannot be tested without DNA. The CDR3 has 23 amino acids. The germline V gene has CDR1 LNHNV and CDR2 YYDKDF (reference sequence). The CDR3 sequence: CATSSQEAFLAVGLPSSYNEQFF.

The genes are TRBV20-1 and TRBJ2-2; TCRdb picks TRBD2, but there is no DNA to check that call. Germline V gene data show CDR1 as DFQATT and CDR2 as SNEGSKA (reference sequence). This CDR3 spans 16 amino acids. Here the CDR3 reads CSARPRRTSRPGELFF.

The chain recombines TRBV10-1 with TRBJ2-1; there is no DNA to check the TCRdb D call of TRBD2. The CDR3 sequence is 15 residues long. Looked up from germline, CDR1 is WNHNN and CDR2 is SYGVQD (reference sequence). The CDR3 spells CASTPSSGSYNEQFF.

This sequence joins TRBV15 and TRBJ2-2; no DNA is available, so the TRBD2 call from TCRdb remains unchecked. This CDR3 contains 14 residues. CDR1 and CDR2 from the germline V gene are LNHNV and YYDKDF (reference sequence). CDR3 sequence: CATSGRESPGELFF.

This chain uses TRBV11-1 with TRBJ2-2; the TRBD1 assignment by TCRdb is unverifiable without DNA. CDR3 size: 16 residues. Germline CDR1 reads SGHAT; CDR2 reads FQDESV (reference sequence). This chain's CDR3 is CASSLGGGLNTGELFF.

The gene calls are TRBV20-1 and TRBJ2-3; the TCRdb D gene call, TRBD1, has no DNA to confirm it. The CDR3 has 15 residues. Germline-derived CDR1 and CDR2 are DFQATT and SNEGSKA (reference sequence). CDR3: CSAQNRETSTDTQYF.

The genes are TRBV6-6 and TRBJ2-7; TCRdb proposes TRBD1, but this gene call is untestable without DNA. CDR3 size: 14 residues. Germline V gene lookup returns CDR1 MNHNY and CDR2 SVGAGI (reference sequence). The CDR3 spells CASSSRQVGSEQYF.

The CDR3 is CASSDPGGFPDTQYF. The chain has TRBV9 and TRBJ2-3; the TRBD1 assignment by TCRdb is unverifiable without DNA. Germline V CDR1 and CDR2: SGDLS, YYNGEE. The CDR3 loop spans 15 amino acids.

V and J are TRBV12-3 or TRBV12-4 and TRBJ1-2; no DNA is available, so the TRBD1 call from TCRdb remains unchecked. The CDR3 is 15 residues long. CDR3 amino acids: CASRRDRVVNYGYTF.

This chain's CDR3 is CASSTGQGRGETQYF. The genes are TRBV27 and TRBJ2-5; the D gene TCRdb calls, TRBD1, cannot be checked with no DNA. This CDR3 spans 15 amino acids. Germline V CDR1 and CDR2: MNHEY, SMNVEV (reference sequence).

J is TRBJ2-3 and V is TRBV7-8; the D call from TCRdb, TRBD2, cannot be confirmed without DNA. The CDR3 sequence is 14 residues long. Per the germline V gene, CDR1 is SGHVS and CDR2 is FQNEAQ. The CDR3 protein is CASSPSRLPDTQYF.